The following is a T cell receptor beta chain sequence with its context. The junction departs from the called germline gene at one end, perhaps through a read error. CDR3 length equals 14 residues. The germline gives CDR1 SSHAT, CDR2 FNYEAQ (reference sequence). This sample was included in a study of blood T cell repertoires in COVID-19. Study-level information: The study drew acute and convalescent COVID-19 samples from the United States, Italy and Spain.

Clones were read by immunoSEQ multiplex PCR, and TCRdb kept only the in-frame ones, dropping some. The sample lists 250,000 to 300,000 clones, about nine tenths occurring once. Sequencing was performed on peripheral blood. The chain has TRBV7-7 and TRBJ2-7, with TRBD2 as a possible D gene (6 bases). This sequence originates from a woman aged 50 to 60 who had recovered from COVID-19. In nucleotides, the CDR3 is TGTGCTAGCAGGAGGGATCGACTGGACCACGAGCAGTACTTC. Protein: CASRRDRLDHEQYF.